These 28 T cell receptor beta chains originate from one sample sequenced in a study of T cells in women clearing cervical HPV infection. TCRdb's table, derived via immunoSEQ multiplex PCR, lists solely in-frame clones and lacks some. The clone table shows about 30,000 clones, with the ten largest holding about 4%. Specimen: blood buffy coat. The receptors were sampled from a woman aged 18 to 75 with a cervical HPV16 infection that either progressed to CIN3+ or cleared (not recorded which).

About this clone itself: The read terminates 3 residues before the CDR3 end, so the remaining end is supplied by the germline J gene. The chain employs TRBV7-9 and TRBJ1-2; D is unclear. There are 13 residues in the CDR3. Germline V CDR1 and CDR2: SEHNR, FQNEAQ (reference sequence). Incomplete CDR3 DNA: TGTGCCAGCAGCTTAGGTCTCAGAAATGAC. It yields the protein CASSLGLRND. The whole CDR3 is CASSLGLRNDYTF.

On this clone: Read coverage stops 3 residues before the CDR3 terminus; the germline J gene supplies the remainder. This rearrangement joins TRBV2 to TRBJ2-1, with 12 bases identical to TRBD2. The trim removed 6 bases at V and 9 bases at J, leaving 6 bases unmatched. CDR3 length: 14 amino acids. Per the germline V gene, CDR1 is SNHLY and CDR2 is FYNNEI. Incomplete CDR3 DNA: TGTGCCAGCAGCCCTAGCGGGAGGGCTATTGAG. Residues: CASSPSGRAIE. The full CDR3 protein is CASSPSGRAIEQFF.

In the case of this clone: The read finishes 3 residues shy of the CDR3 end, and the germline J gene is used to complete it. The chain uses TRBV28 and TRBJ2-7; D is possibly TRBD1 (5 bases). The length of the CDR3 is 13 residues. The V end lost 6 bases, the J end lost 4 bases, and 13 bases lay between the germline ends. The germline CDR1 and CDR2 sequences are MDHEN and SYDVKM. CDR3 region: CASRRQSTYEQYF. Partial CDR3 DNA: TGTGCCAGCAGGAGACAGAGCACATACGAG.

Points on this clone: Sequencing ends 3 residues short of the CDR3 end; the germline J gene provides the rest. The chain employs TRBV29-1 and TRBJ1-2; D is undetermined. The CDR3 is 14 residues long. V was clipped by 0 bases and J by 3 bases, with 11 bases between them. The germline V gene encodes CDR1 SQVTM and CDR2 ANQGSEA. CDR3 bases read: TGCAGCGTTGAAGATTACGGGGTCGACTATGGC. This sequence encodes CSVEDYGVDYG. The CDR3 reads in full as CSVEDYGVDYGYTF.

Worth noting for this clone: Sequencing ends 3 residues short of the CDR3 end; the germline J gene provides the rest. This chain connects TRBV2 to TRBJ2-5, with D possibly TRBD2 on 5 matching bases. Germline values: CDR1 SNHLY, CDR2 FYNNEI. With 1 base removed from V and 2 bases from J, the gap between germline ends came to 8 bases. This CDR3 region has 14 residues. The covered CDR3 bases are TGTGCCAGCAGTGAAGGGTGGACTCAAGAGACC. Protein: CASSEGWTQET. In full, the CDR3 is CASSEGWTQETQYF. Variable domain in full (rest from reference TRBV2 and TRBJ2-5): EPEVTQTPSHQVTQMGQEVILRCVPISNHLYFYWYRQILGQKVEFLVSFYNNEISEKSEIFDDQFSVERPDGSNFTLKIRSTKLEDSAMYFCASSEGWTQETQYFGPGTRLLVL.

For this clone: The sequence runs out 3 residues before the end of the CDR3; the remainder is reconstructed from the germline J gene. This chain connects TRBV2 to TRBJ2-3; tentatively, D is TRBD2 (6 bases). Germline-derived CDR1 and CDR2 are SNHLY and FYNNEI. This CDR3 has 13 residues. CDR3 sequence reads: CASSESGEETQYF. The DNA read from the CDR3 is TGTGCCAGCAGTGAATCGGGGGAAGAGACG.

In the case of this clone: The read halts 3 residues ahead of the CDR3 end, with the missing end drawn from the germline J gene. The V call is TRBV10-2, the J call TRBJ2-1; D is unclear. CDR1 WSHSY and CDR2 SAAADI come from the germline V gene. The CDR3 is made up of 12 amino acids. Trimming left V 5 bases short and J 9 bases short, with 11 bases between. The CDR3 bases that were read are TGCGCCAGCAGTAGACTTAGCAGTGAG. It specifies CASSRLSSE. The whole CDR3 reads CASSRLSSEQFF.

A remark on this clone: With the read ending 3 residues before the CDR3 end, the germline J gene is used to fill in that end. The chain combines TRBV5-6 with TRBJ1-5; TRBD1 is a possible D gene (5 bases). The germline V gene encodes CDR1 SGHDT and CDR2 YYEEEE. This CDR3 region has 15 residues. With 1 base removed from V and 2 bases from J, the gap between germline ends came to 10 bases. CDR3 DNA, as far as it was read: TGTGCCAGCAGCTTGAGGGGAGGAGGCAATCAGCCC. Encoded protein: CASSLRGGGNQP. The full CDR3 protein is CASSLRGGGNQPQHF.

Of note for this clone: The CDR3 is cut off 3 residues early in the read; its end comes from the germline J gene. V is TRBV24-1 and J is TRBJ2-7, with D hard to call. The CDR3 covers 13 residues. The V and J ends lost 5 bases and 0 bases respectively, with 7 bases between them. From germline, CDR1 is KGHDR and CDR2 SFDVKD. CDR3: CATSAPVSYEQYF. The CDR3 DNA, read in part, is TGTGCCACCAGTGCTCCAGTCTCCTACGAG.

About this clone: From the germline J gene comes the end of the CDR3, since the read stops 3 residues before it. The V call is TRBV5-1, the J call TRBJ2-5; perhaps TRBD1 as D (6 bases). CDR3 size: 15 residues. Germline lookup yields CDR1 SGHRS and CDR2 YFSETQ. V lost 5 bases and J lost 2, with 16 bases in between. This chain's CDR3 is CASRQDGQSQETQYF. Incomplete CDR3 DNA: TGCGCCAGCAGACAAGATGGACAGTCACAAGAGACC. The full variable domain, rest sourced from reference TRBV5-1 and TRBJ2-5, is KAGVTQTPRYLIKTRGQQVTLSCSPISGHRSVSWYQQTPGQGLQFLFEYFSETQRNKGNFPGRFSGRQFSNSRSEMNVSTLELGDSALYLCASRQDGQSQETQYFGPGTRLLVL.

A word on this clone: The read falls 3 residues short of the CDR3 end, and the missing part is taken from the germline J gene. This rearrangement joins TRBV19 to TRBJ1-4; 7 bases are shared with TRBD1. The germline V gene has CDR1 LNHDA and CDR2 SQIVND (reference sequence). The CDR3 loop spans 16 amino acids. The CDR3 here is CASSPRSGGYNSPLFF. Partial CDR3 DNA: TGTGCCAGTAGTCCCCGTTCAGGGGGATATAATTCACCA. The entire variable domain, with the rest obtained from reference TRBV19 and TRBJ1-4, is as follows: DGGITQSPKYLFRKEGQNVTLSCEQNLNHDAMYWYRQDPGQGLRLIYYSQIVNDFQKGDIAEGYSVSREKKESFPLTVTSAQKNPTAFYLCASSPRSGGYNSPLFFGSGTQLSVL.

In the case of this clone: The read falls 3 residues short of the CDR3 end, and the missing part is taken from the germline J gene. The V and J genes are TRBV11-2 and TRBJ2-1; D not resolved. V was cut by 2 bases and J by 1 base, with 3 bases left in between. This CDR3 is 13 amino acids long. The V gene's germline CDR1 is SGHAT and CDR2 FQNNGV. The chain's CDR3 is CASSLSSYNEQFF. CDR3 DNA, as far as it was read: TGTGCCAGCAGCTTATCATCCTACAATGAG.

Comment on this clone: The read comes to an end 3 residues before the CDR3 does, leaving the germline J gene to fill in the end. The chain is built from TRBV4-1 and TRBJ1-5; D call uncertain. V was clipped by 0 bases and J by 4 bases, with 10 bases between them. The CDR3 is 15 amino acids. Germline lookup yields CDR1 MGHRA and CDR2 YSYEKL. The DNA read from the CDR3 is TGCGCCAGCAGCCAAGAGGGCACGGCGAATCAGCCC. Its protein product is CASSQEGTANQP. The full CDR3 reads CASSQEGTANQPQHF.

Regarding this clone: The observed sequence ends 3 residues before the CDR3 terminus, with the missing tail filled in from the germline J gene. V gene TRBV18 combines with J gene TRBJ2-6; possible D gene TRBD2, 6 bases. CDR1 and CDR2 from the germline V gene are KGHSH and LQKENI. The CDR3 runs 19 residues. V was trimmed by 2 bases and J by 2 bases, leaving 19 bases between them. The CDR3 is CASSPISRGALTGANVLTF. The CDR3 DNA, read in part, is TGTGCCAGCTCACCAATTTCTCGCGGGGCTCTCACTGGGGCCAACGTC.

In the case of this clone: The read comes to an end 3 residues before the CDR3 does, leaving the germline J gene to fill in the end. This chain uses TRBV5-1 with TRBJ2-1; weak D call: TRBD2 (7 bases). This CDR3 contains 13 residues. Trimming removed 7 bases from V and 3 bases from J, with 11 bases in between. Germline V lookup: CDR1 SGHRS, CDR2 YFSETQ. CDR3 amino acids: CASSGEGYNEQFF. The DNA read from the CDR3 is TGCGCCAGCTCAGGGGAGGGCTACAATGAG.

Concerning this clone: The CDR3 extends 3 residues past the end of the read, so its final part is completed from the germline J gene. The V gene is TRBV2, the J gene TRBJ1-5; TRBD1 aligns across 7 bases. The CDR3 runs to 15 residues. V gave up 5 bases and J gave up 0 bases; unmatched junction bases: 4. Germline loops: CDR1 SNHLY, CDR2 FYNNEI. The CDR3 bases that were read are TGTGCCAGCAGTTGGGACAGAGATAGCAATCAGCCC. Translation: CASSWDRDSNQP. The CDR3 reads in full as CASSWDRDSNQPQHF.

Details on this clone: Read sequence stops 3 residues before the CDR3 end, and the germline J gene provides the missing end. J is TRBJ1-6 and V is TRBV11-2, with 8 bases lining up with TRBD1. This CDR3 has 14 amino acids. The V segment lost 4 bases and the J segment 10 bases; nucleotides outside the gene matches: 6. CDR1 SGHAT and CDR2 FQNNGV come from the germline V gene. The covered CDR3 bases are TGTGCCAGCAGCTCGGGACAGGACTTCTCACCC. Protein product: CASSSGQDFSP. The full CDR3 protein reads CASSSGQDFSPLHF.

For this clone: From the germline J gene comes the end of the CDR3, since the read stops 3 residues before it. The chain has TRBV5-1 and TRBJ2-1; D is unclear. V lost 2 bases and J 2 bases, leaving 5 bases between the germline ends. CDR3 length: 13 residues. Looked up from germline, CDR1 is SGHRS and CDR2 is YFSETQ. The CDR3 is CASSLTAYNEQFF. The CDR3 DNA, read in part, is TGCGCCAGCAGCTTAACAGCCTACAATGAG.

With regard to this clone: The read falls 3 residues short of the CDR3 end, and the missing part is taken from the germline J gene. The chain couples TRBV9 to TRBJ2-1, with no clear D. Deletions cut 4 bases from V and 6 bases from J, with 17 bases between. The CDR3 runs 15 residues. Germline assignment: CDR1 SGDLS and CDR2 YYNGEE. The CDR3 bases that were read are TGTGCCAGCAGCCCCTTCAGTGGTCGTCCCAATGAG. This encodes CASSPFSGRPNE. The complete CDR3 sequence is CASSPFSGRPNEQFF.

Remarks on this clone: Read sequence stops 3 residues before the CDR3 end, and the germline J gene provides the missing end. The genes are TRBV4-1 and TRBJ2-3, with TRBD2 matching 8 bases. The CDR3 is 16 residues long. Trimming cost V 1 base and J 6 bases; bases outside gene matches: 9. Germline loops: CDR1 MGHRA, CDR2 YSYEKL. The CDR3 DNA, read in part, is TGCGCCAGCAGCCAAGTTGCGCGGGAGGTGCGGGATACG. Encoded protein: CASSQVAREVRDT. The whole CDR3 sequence is CASSQVAREVRDTQYF.

On this clone itself: Read coverage stops 3 residues before the CDR3 terminus; the germline J gene supplies the remainder. The chain carries TRBV7-2 and TRBJ2-1, with 9 bases identical to TRBD2. The CDR3 has 14 amino acids. Germline V gene sequence: CDR1 SGHTA, CDR2 FQGNSA. V gave up 7 bases and J gave up 7 bases; unmatched junction bases: 8. Partial CDR3 DNA: TGTGCCAGCACCCGACTAGCGGAGGTTAATGAG. The encoded protein is CASTRLAEVNE. The full CDR3 sequence reads CASTRLAEVNEQFF.

Concerning this clone itself: Read sequence stops 3 residues before the CDR3 end, and the germline J gene provides the missing end. V gene TRBV7-2 combines with J gene TRBJ2-2; TRBD1 is a possible D gene (6 bases). The CDR3 runs 14 residues. Germline V gene sequence: CDR1 SGHTA, CDR2 FQGNSA. The CDR3 spells CASSHRVANEKLFF. The CDR3 DNA, read in part, is TGTGCCAGCAGCCACAGGGTAGCTAATGAAAAG.

In regard to this clone: Read coverage stops 3 residues before the CDR3 terminus; the germline J gene supplies the remainder. The V gene is TRBV30, the J gene TRBJ2-3; 8 bases are a match to TRBD1. This CDR3 is built from 12 residues. Germline CDR1 is GTSNPN and CDR2 is SVGIG (reference sequence). CDR3 region: CAWTGGASAQYF. The CDR3 DNA, read in part, is TGTGCCTGGACAGGGGGCGCGTCCGCG. Supplemented by reference TRBV30 and TRBJ2-3, the full variable domain reads SQTIHQWPATLVQPVGSPLSLECTVEGTSNPNLYWYRQAAGRGLQLLFYSVGIGQISSEVPQNLSASRPQDRQFILSSKKLLLSDSGFYLCAWTGGASAQYFGPGTRLTVL.

With regard to this clone: The read terminates 3 residues before the CDR3 end, so the remaining end is supplied by the germline J gene. This chain joins TRBV4-1 and TRBJ2-1; D is ambiguous. Trimming cost V 0 bases and J 4 bases, with 4 bases left between them. CDR1 is MGHRA, CDR2 YSYEKL, per germline. The CDR3 has 13 residues. Here the CDR3 reads CASSQDPYNEQFF. The sequenced part of the CDR3 DNA is TGCGCCAGCAGCCAAGATCCTTACAATGAG.

Of note for this clone: Read coverage stops 3 residues before the CDR3 terminus; the germline J gene supplies the remainder. The chain joins TRBV7-2 to TRBJ2-1; 8 bases match TRBD2. Germline trimming cut 5 bases from V and 9 bases from J; bases unmatched to any gene: 9. CDR1 is SGHTA, CDR2 FQGNSA, per germline. CDR3 length: 14 amino acids. CDR3 sequence: CASSQQRERGEQFF. The CDR3 DNA, read in part, is TGTGCCAGCAGCCAACAGCGGGAGCGCGGTGAG. Complete variable domain (other parts from reference TRBV7-2 and TRBJ2-1): GAGVSQSPSNKVTEKGKDVELRCDPISGHTALYWYRQSLGQGLEFLIYFQGNSAPDKSGLPSDRFSAERTGGSVSTLTIQRTQQEDSAVYLCASSQQRERGEQFFGPGTRLTVL.

The CDR3 spells CASSQPDRGWGTDTQYF. Incomplete CDR3 DNA: TGTGCCAGCAGCCAACCCGACAGGGGATGGGGCACAGATACG. This chain links TRBV14 with TRBJ2-3, with 8 bases lining up with TRBD1. The read finishes 3 residues shy of the CDR3 end, and the germline J gene is used to complete it. CDR3 length: 17 amino acids. V lost 2 bases and J lost 1; bases outside the gene matches: 8. Germline V lookup: CDR1 SGHDN, CDR2 FVKESK. The whole variable domain, remainder taken from reference TRBV14 and TRBJ2-3, is EAGVTQFPSHSVIEKGQTVTLRCDPISGHDNLYWYRRVMGKEIKFLLHFVKESKQDESGMPNNRFLAERTGGTYSTLKVQPAELEDSGVYFCASSQPDRGWGTDTQYFGPGTRLTVL.

Worth noting for this clone: The read ends 3 residues early relative to the CDR3; the germline J gene fills the gap. V gene TRBV20-1 combines with J gene TRBJ2-1; 9 bases are shared with TRBD2. V trimming: 7 bases; J trimming: 3 bases; junction bases outside the gene matches: 7. The CDR3 is 14 amino acids. Germline CDR1 is DFQATT and CDR2 is SNEGSKA (reference sequence). CDR3 bases read: TGCAGTGTCGCGACTAGCGGAGACTACAATGAG. This sequence encodes CSVATSGDYNE. The complete CDR3 reads CSVATSGDYNEQFF.

As regards this clone: Sequencing ends 3 residues short of the CDR3 end; the germline J gene provides the rest. This chain uses TRBV11-1 with TRBJ1-1, with D possibly being TRBD1 (5 bases). Germline lookup yields CDR1 SGHAT and CDR2 FQDESV (reference sequence). The CDR3 has 13 amino acids. This CDR3 is CASSFGQGTIAFF. The sequenced CDR3 bases are TGTGCCAGCAGCTTTGGGCAGGGCACGATC.